This T cell receptor beta chain derives from a study of blood T cell repertoires in COVID-19. Study-wide background: From the United States, Italy and Spain came samples of acute and convalescent COVID-19. Nucleic acid was either cDNA or gDNA, and it came from T cells, B-cell-depleted T cells, or PBMCs.

A Seattle source enrolled patients during active infection and followed them longitudinally. Per the germline V gene, CDR1 is MNHEY and CDR2 is SVGAGI. V was clipped by 3 bases and J by 2 bases, with 7 bases between them. This CDR3 contains 13 residues. This clone was counted between two and nine times. How the authors handled the data: Nucleated cell number was recorded as an estimate derived from reference gene primer amplification. TCRdb's table, derived via immunoSEQ multiplex PCR, lists solely in-frame clones and lacks some. That table furnishes V, J and clone size, whereas the DNA furnished D and trimming. The sample shows roughly 210,000 clones, under 90% of them seen only once.

The TCR sequence derives from an elderly woman with COVID-19, enrolled during active disease. The J gene is TRBJ1-2, the V gene TRBV6-5, with no clear D. Sequencing input: peripheral blood. The CDR3: CASSYLANYGYTF. CDR3 bases: TGTGCCAGCAGTTATTTAGCCAACTATGGCTACACCTTC.